This TCR beta chain emerged from a study of radiation and T cells in renal cell carcinoma. The time point denotes: blood 4 weeks post-SBRT, at nephrectomy. Treatment indicated: 15 Gy SBRT to primary tumor, nephrectomy 4 weeks later. Nephrectomy followed 15 Gy stereotactic body radiation by 4 weeks. Radiation-treated patients gave blood at baseline, week 2 and week 4. The tumor was a clear cell renal cell carcinoma. Sequencing was performed with immunoSEQ multiplex PCR; in TCRdb, only in-frame clones are kept and a portion is missing. The sample contains around 180,000 clones, about 87% of which appear only once. This material consisted of blood, taken from a patient whose treatment included radiotherapy and nephrectomy. The clonotype was recovered from a woman in her forties or fifties with renal cell carcinoma.

The chain's CDR3 is CASSPQTATPGGYGYTF. In DNA, the CDR3 is TGTGCCAGTAGTCCCCAGACCGCGACACCTGGGGGCTATGGCTACACCTTC. The chain recombines TRBV19 with TRBJ1-2; D might be TRBD1 (5 bases). The CDR3 spans 17 residues. V lost 5 bases, J lost 4 bases, and 23 bases lay in between. Per germline, CDR1 LNHDA and CDR2 SQIVND (reference sequence). The variable domain in full, with the rest retrieved from reference TRBV19 and TRBJ1-2, is DGGITQSPKYLFRKEGQNVTLSCEQNLNHDAMYWYRQDPGQGLRLIYYSQIVNDFQKGDIAEGYSVSREKKESFPLTVTSAQKNPTAFYLCASSPQTATPGGYGYTFGSGTRLTVV.